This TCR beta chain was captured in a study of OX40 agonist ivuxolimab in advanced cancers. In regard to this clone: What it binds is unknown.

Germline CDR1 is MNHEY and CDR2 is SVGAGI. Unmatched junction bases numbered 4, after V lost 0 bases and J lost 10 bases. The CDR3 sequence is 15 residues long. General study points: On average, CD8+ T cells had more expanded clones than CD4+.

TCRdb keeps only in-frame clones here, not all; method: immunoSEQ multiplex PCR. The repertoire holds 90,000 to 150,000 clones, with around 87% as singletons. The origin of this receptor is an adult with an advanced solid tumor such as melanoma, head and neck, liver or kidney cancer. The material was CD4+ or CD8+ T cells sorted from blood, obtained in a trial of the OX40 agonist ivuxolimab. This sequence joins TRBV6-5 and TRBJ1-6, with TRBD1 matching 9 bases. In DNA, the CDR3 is TGTGCCAGCAGTTACTCGAGGGACAGGGAATCACCCCTCCACTTT. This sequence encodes CASSYSRDRESPLHF.